This passage covers 10 T cell receptor beta chains from one sample sequenced in a study of blood T cell repertoires in COVID-19. The method was immunoSEQ multiplex PCR; TCRdb's version includes in-frame clones alone and lacks a portion of them. The table records nearly 350,000 clones, roughly 87% of them present only once. Sequenced: PBMCs or T cells enriched from blood (not recorded which). Receptors were obtained from a woman aged 25 to 45 who had recovered from COVID-19.

This chain joins TRBV9 and TRBJ2-1; no clear D. Germline assignment: CDR1 SGDLS and CDR2 YYNGEE. The CDR3 is made up of 14 amino acids. The V end lost 4 bases, the J end lost 6 bases, and 14 bases lay between the germline ends. This chain's CDR3 is CASSPRPESNEQFF. DNA of the CDR3: TGTGCCAGCAGCCCCCGACCGGAGTCCAATGAGCAGTTCTTC.

The chain carries TRBV7-9 and TRBJ1-2, with a possible D match to TRBD1 (5 bases). V was shortened by 6 bases and J by 5 bases, with 22 bases between the two germline ends. Per the germline V gene, CDR1 is SEHNR and CDR2 is FQNEAQ (reference sequence). The CDR3 is made up of 16 amino acids. CDR3 sequence reads: CASRPPQGGLGYGYTF. Written as DNA, the CDR3 is TGTGCCAGCAGGCCACCGCAGGGAGGGTTAGGGTATGGCTACACCTTC. Using reference TRBV7-9 and TRBJ1-2 for the parts outside the CDR3, the full variable domain is DTGVSQNPRHKITKRGQNVTFRCDPISEHNRLYWYRQTLGQGPEFLTYFQNEAQLEKSRLLSDRFSAERPKGSFSTLEIQRTEQGDSAMYLCASRPPQGGLGYGYTFGSGTRLTVV.

The chain is built from TRBV9 and TRBJ1-3; 8 bases match TRBD1. V lost 0 bases and J lost 7; bases outside the gene matches: 3. This CDR3 contains 14 residues. Germline CDR1 is SGDLS and CDR2 is YYNGEE. The CDR3 reads CASSVDPGGNTIYF. The DNA of the CDR3 is TGTGCCAGCAGCGTAGATCCAGGGGGCAACACCATATATTTT.

The V call is TRBV4-3, the J call TRBJ1-1; D is possibly TRBD1 (6 bases). Germline V CDR1 and CDR2: LGHNA, YSLEER. The V and J ends lost 6 bases and 6 bases respectively, with 14 bases between them. The length of the CDR3 is 13 residues. In DNA form, the CDR3 reads TGCGCCAGCAGTAAAGGGGGGGGTGCTGAAGCTTTCTTT. Protein product: CASSKGGGAEAFF.

The chain joins TRBV5-1 to TRBJ1-4, with D possibly being TRBD1 (6 bases). V was cut by 2 bases and J by 7 bases, with 12 bases left in between. The CDR3 totals 14 residues. Looked up from germline, CDR1 is SGHRS and CDR2 is YFSETQ. The CDR3 here is CASSFRGGGEKLFF. The CDR3 nucleotides are TGCGCCAGCAGCTTTAGGGGGGGCGGTGAAAAACTGTTTTTT.

V gene TRBV5-6 combines with J gene TRBJ2-4, with 7 bases that match TRBD1. Germline V CDR1 and CDR2: SGHDT, YYEEEE. The CDR3 has 15 amino acids. V shed 0 bases, J shed 0 bases, and the junction held 0 bases outside the gene matches. CDR3 amino acids: CASSLGQGAKNIQYF. CDR3 DNA: TGTGCCAGCAGCTTGGGACAGGGAGCCAAAAACATTCAGTACTTC. The full variable domain, completed using reference TRBV5-6 and TRBJ2-4, is DAGVTQSPTHLIKTRGQQVTLRCSPKSGHDTVSWYQQALGQGPQFIFQYYEEEERQRGNFPDRFSGHQFPNYSSELNVNALLLGDSALYLCASSLGQGAKNIQYFGAGTRLSVL.

The V and J genes are TRBV14 and TRBJ2-6; the D gene is possibly TRBD2 (5 bases). The V end lost 4 bases, the J end lost 0 bases, and 10 bases lay between the germline ends. CDR1 is SGHDN and CDR2 is FVKESK in the germline V gene. The length of the CDR3 is 16 residues. For the CDR3, the DNA is TGTGCCAGCAGCCCAGTAGGACTCTCTGGGGCCAACGTCCTGACTTTC. Amino acids: CASSPVGLSGANVLTF.

The chain recombines TRBV19 with TRBJ1-4; 7 positions agree with TRBD1. Germline CDR1 reads LNHDA; CDR2 reads SQIVND (reference sequence). CDR3 size: 15 residues. V was pared by 5 bases and J by 5 bases, with 8 bases of the junction left unmatched. CDR3 in amino acids: CASSPPGQRNEKLFF. In DNA, the CDR3 is TGTGCCAGTAGTCCCCCGGGACAGCGGAATGAAAAACTGTTTTTT. The whole variable domain, remainder taken from reference TRBV19 and TRBJ1-4, is DGGITQSPKYLFRKEGQNVTLSCEQNLNHDAMYWYRQDPGQGLRLIYYSQIVNDFQKGDIAEGYSVSREKKESFPLTVTSAQKNPTAFYLCASSPPGQRNEKLFFGSGTQLSVL.

The rearrangement links TRBV2 to TRBJ1-5; weak D call: TRBD1 (5 bases). Per germline, CDR1 SNHLY and CDR2 FYNNEI. The CDR3 consists of 14 residues. V lost 8 bases and J lost 1, with 12 bases in between. CDR3 in amino acids: CASAKRGSNQPQHF. CDR3 nucleotide sequence: TGTGCCAGCGCTAAAAGGGGCAGCAATCAGCCCCAGCATTTT.

V usage is TRBV20-1 and J usage is TRBJ1-2, with 7 bases that match TRBD1. Germline CDR1 DFQATT, CDR2 SNEGSKA (reference sequence). V was clipped by 6 bases and J by 6 bases; unmatched bases: 4. The CDR3 contains 11 residues. CDR3 nucleotide sequence: TGCAGTGCAAGACAGGGTCATGGCTACACCTTC. Translated: CSARQGHGYTF.